The present entry profiles one T cell receptor beta chain with its context. The CDR3 has 17 amino acids. CDR1 and CDR2 from the germline V gene are SGHVS and FNYEAQ. V was trimmed by 0 bases and J by 7 bases, leaving 19 bases between them. This sample stems from a study of T-cell memory formation after mild COVID-19. Each CDR3 protein is one row after TCRdb ran MiXCR on the 5' RACE reads. The profile shows approximately 490,000 distinct CDR3 sequences, roughly 22% of them singletons. This sequence was found in an adult woman who had mild COVID-19 (a few samples of this study predate the infection). Cell type and time point are not known. The gene calls are TRBV7-6 and TRBJ2-1; D remains ambiguous. Sequencing was carried out using PBMCs or a T cell subset sorted from them (not recorded which). This CDR3 reads CASSLAPAYQSPNEQFF. Here the CDR3 DNA reads TGTGCCAGCAGCTTAGCGCCGGCCTACCAGAGCCCTAATGAGCAGTTCTTC. Together with reference TRBV7-6 and TRBJ2-1, the CDR3 gives the full variable domain: GAGVSQSPRYKVTKRGQDVALRCDPISGHVSLYWYRQALGQGPEFLTYFNYEAQQDKSGLPNDRFSAERPEGSISTLTIQRTEQRDSAMYRCASSLAPAYQSPNEQFFGPGTRLTVL.